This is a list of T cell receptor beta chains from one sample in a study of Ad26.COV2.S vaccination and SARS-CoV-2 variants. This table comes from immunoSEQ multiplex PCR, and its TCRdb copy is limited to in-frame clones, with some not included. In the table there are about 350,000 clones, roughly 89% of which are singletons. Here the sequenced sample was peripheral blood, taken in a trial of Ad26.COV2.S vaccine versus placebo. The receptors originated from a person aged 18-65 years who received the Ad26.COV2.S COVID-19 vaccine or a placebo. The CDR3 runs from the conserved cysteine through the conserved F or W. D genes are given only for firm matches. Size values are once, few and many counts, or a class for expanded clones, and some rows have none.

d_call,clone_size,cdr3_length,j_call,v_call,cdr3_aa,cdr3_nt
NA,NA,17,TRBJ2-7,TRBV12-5,CASGLRGLGVTSYEQYF,TGTGCTAGTGGTCTCCGGGGGTTAGGGGTTACCTCCTACGAGCAGTACTTC
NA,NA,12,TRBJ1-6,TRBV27,CARGQGMAPLHF,TGTGCCAGGGGGCAGGGGATGGCACCCCTCCACTTT
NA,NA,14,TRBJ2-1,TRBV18,CASSPPISNNEQFF,TGTGCCAGCTCACCCCCTATCAGCAACAATGAGCAGTTCTTC
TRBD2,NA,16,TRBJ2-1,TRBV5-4,CASSLIAGGTYNEQFF,TGTGCCAGCAGCTTGATAGCGGGAGGGACCTACAATGAGCAGTTCTTC
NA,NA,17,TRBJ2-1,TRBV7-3,CASSPIPGRPEVDEQFF,TGTGCCAGCAGCCCAATACCGGGGCGACCCGAAGTGGATGAGCAGTTCTTC
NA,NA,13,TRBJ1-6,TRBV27,CASSTIDNSPLHF,TGTGCCAGCTCCACGATAGATAATTCACCCCTCCACTTT
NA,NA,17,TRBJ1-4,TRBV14,CASSQLPGATANEKLFF,TGTGCCAGCAGCCAGCTACCAGGGGCGACGGCTAATGAAAAACTGTTTTTT
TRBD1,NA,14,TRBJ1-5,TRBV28,CASSWGQLNQPQHF,TGTGCCAGCAGTTGGGGACAGCTTAATCAGCCCCAGCATTTT
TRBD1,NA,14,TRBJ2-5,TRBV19,CASSATGAFETQYF,TGTGCCAGTAGTGCCACAGGGGCGTTCGAGACCCAGTACTTC
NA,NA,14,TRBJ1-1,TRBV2,CASSVEQGRTEAFF,TGTGCCAGCAGTGTTGAGCAGGGCAGAACTGAAGCTTTCTTT
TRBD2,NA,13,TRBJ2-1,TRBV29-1,CSVSGEGYNEQFF,TGCAGCGTTAGCGGGGAAGGGTACAATGAGCAGTTCTTC
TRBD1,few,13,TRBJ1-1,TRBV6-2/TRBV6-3,CASSMTGATEAFF,TGTGCCAGCAGTATGACAGGGGCCACTGAAGCTTTCTTT
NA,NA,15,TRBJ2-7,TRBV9,CASSPQGSISYEQYF,TGTGCCAGCAGCCCTCAGGGCAGTATCTCCTACGAGCAGTACTTC
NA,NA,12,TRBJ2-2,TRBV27,CASSPNTGELFF,TGTGCCAGCAGTCCAAACACCGGGGAGCTGTTTTTT
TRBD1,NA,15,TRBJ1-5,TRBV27,CASSLFGTGNQPQHF,TGTGCCAGCAGTTTATTCGGGACAGGCAATCAGCCCCAGCATTTT
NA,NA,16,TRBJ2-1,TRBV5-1,CASSLSYRVSYNEQFF,TGCGCCAGCAGTTTATCCTACAGGGTATCCTACAATGAGCAGTTCTTC
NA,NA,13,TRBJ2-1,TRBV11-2,CASSLAGGGTQFF,TGTGCCAGCAGCTTAGCAGGCGGAGGTACGCAGTTCTTC
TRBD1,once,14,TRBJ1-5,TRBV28,CASKTDRVHQPQHF,TGTGCCAGCAAAACCGACAGGGTCCATCAGCCCCAGCATTTT
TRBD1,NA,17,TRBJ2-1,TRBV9,CASSTTGQGDSYNEQFF,TGTGCCAGCAGCACCACGGGACAGGGGGATTCCTACAATGAGCAGTTCTTC
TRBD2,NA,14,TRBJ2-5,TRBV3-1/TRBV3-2,CASSQETSGETQYF,TGTGCCAGCAGCCAAGAGACTAGCGGGGAGACCCAGTACTTC
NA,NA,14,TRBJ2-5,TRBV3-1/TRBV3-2,CASRYSGDQETQYF,TGTGCCAGCAGATATAGCGGCGACCAAGAGACCCAGTACTTC
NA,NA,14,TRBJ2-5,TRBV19,CASSNTGIEETQYF,TGTGCCAGTAGTAACACAGGGATCGAAGAGACCCAGTACTTC
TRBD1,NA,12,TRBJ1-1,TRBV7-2,CASSLAQGETFF,TGTGCCAGCAGCTTAGCGCAGGGGGAGACTTTCTTT
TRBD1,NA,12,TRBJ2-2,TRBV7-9,CADRTNTGELFF,TGTGCGGACAGGACGAACACCGGGGAGCTGTTTTTT
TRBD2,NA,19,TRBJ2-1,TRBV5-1,CASSLVRVGLAGGYNEQFF,TGCGCCAGCAGCTTGGTTCGGGTGGGACTAGCGGGAGGATACAATGAGCAGTTCTTC